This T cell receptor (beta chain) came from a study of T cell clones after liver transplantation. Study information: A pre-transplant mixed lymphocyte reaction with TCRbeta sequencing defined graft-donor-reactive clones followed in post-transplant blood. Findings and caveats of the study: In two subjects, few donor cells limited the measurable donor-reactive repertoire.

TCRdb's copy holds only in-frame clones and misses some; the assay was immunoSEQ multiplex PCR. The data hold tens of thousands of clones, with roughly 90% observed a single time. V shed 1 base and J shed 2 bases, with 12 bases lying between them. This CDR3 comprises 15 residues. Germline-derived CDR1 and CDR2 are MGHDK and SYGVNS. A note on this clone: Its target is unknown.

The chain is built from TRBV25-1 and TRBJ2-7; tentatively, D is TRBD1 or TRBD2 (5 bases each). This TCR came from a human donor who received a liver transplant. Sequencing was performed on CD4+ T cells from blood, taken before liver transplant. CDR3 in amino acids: CASSELGDGAYEQYF. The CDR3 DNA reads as TGTGCCAGCAGTGAATTGGGGGACGGGGCCTACGAGCAGTACTTC.